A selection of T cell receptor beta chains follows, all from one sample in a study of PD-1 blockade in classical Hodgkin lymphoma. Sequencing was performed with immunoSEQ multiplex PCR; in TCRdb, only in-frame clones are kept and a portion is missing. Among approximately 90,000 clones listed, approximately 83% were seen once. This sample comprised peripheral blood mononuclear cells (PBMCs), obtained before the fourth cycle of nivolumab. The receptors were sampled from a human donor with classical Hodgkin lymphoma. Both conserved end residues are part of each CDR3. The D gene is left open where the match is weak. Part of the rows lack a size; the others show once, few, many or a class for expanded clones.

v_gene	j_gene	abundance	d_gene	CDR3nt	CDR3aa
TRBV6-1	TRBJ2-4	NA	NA	TGTGCCAGCAGTGAAGGGCTCGAGCTAATTCAGTACTTC	CASSEGLELIQYF
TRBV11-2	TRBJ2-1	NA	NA	TGTGCCAGCAGCCCGCTTGGGCTGGAGAGGGTTGGTTCCTACAATGAGCAGTTCTTC	CASSPLGLERVGSYNEQFF
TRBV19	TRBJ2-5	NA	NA	TGTGCCAGTAGTATAGACGTCCAGGGGGAGACCCAGTACTTC	CASSIDVQGETQYF
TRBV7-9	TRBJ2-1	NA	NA	TGTGCCAGCAGCCACCAATCGGACAATGAGCAGTTCTTC	CASSHQSDNEQFF
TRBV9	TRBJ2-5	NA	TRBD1	TGTGCCAGCAGCTATGGACAGGGTCAAGAGACCCAGTACTTC	CASSYGQGQETQYF
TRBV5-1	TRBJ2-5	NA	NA	TGCGCCAGCAGCTCAGACCCGGGAATCCAAGAGACCCAGTACTTC	CASSSDPGIQETQYF
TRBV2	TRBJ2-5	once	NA	TGTGCCAGCAGGGAAGAGACCCAGTACTTC	CASREETQYF
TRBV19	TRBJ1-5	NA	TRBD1	TGTGCCAGTAGCACTACCGGGACAGGGGGTGTAGGGGAGCCCCAGCATTTT	CASSTTGTGGVGEPQHF
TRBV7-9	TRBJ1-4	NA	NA	TGTGCCAGCAGCTTAGCCCTCGATGAAAAACTGTTTTTT	CASSLALDEKLFF
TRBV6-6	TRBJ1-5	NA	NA	TGTGCCAGCAGTCCAGGACAGTACAATCAGCCCCAGCATTTT	CASSPGQYNQPQHF
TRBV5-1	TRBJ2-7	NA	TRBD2	TGCGCCAGCAGCCCGGGTTGGGGGGGCGAGCAGTACTTC	CASSPGWGGEQYF
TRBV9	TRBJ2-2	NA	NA	TGTGCCAGCAGCCCGGGTCGGACAGCGAACACCGGGGAGCTGTTTTTT	CASSPGRTANTGELFF
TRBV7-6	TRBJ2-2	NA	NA	TGTGCCAGCAGCTTGAGGGGGACCAGCACCGGGGAGCTGTTTTTT	CASSLRGTSTGELFF
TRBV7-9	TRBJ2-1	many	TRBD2	TGTGCCAGCAGCCCAACTAGAGCGGGAGACAATGAGCAGTTCTTC	CASSPTRAGDNEQFF
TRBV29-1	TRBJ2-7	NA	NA	TGCAGCGTTGGTCAGGGAACCTCCTACGAGCAGTACTTC	CSVGQGTSYEQYF
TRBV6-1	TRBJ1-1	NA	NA	TGTGCCAGCAGTGATAGAGTTAGGGCACTTGAAGCTTTCTTT	CASSDRVRALEAFF
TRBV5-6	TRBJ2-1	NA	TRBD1	TGTGCCAGCAGCTCTCCGGGGACAGGGGCTTTAAATGAGCAGTTCTTC	CASSSPGTGALNEQFF
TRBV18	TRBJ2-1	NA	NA	TGTGCCAGCTCACCGGCCGAGCACAGTGAGCAGTTCTTC	CASSPAEHSEQFF
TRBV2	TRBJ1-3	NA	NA	TGTGCCAGCAGTCCCTCTGGAAACACCATATATTTT	CASSPSGNTIYF
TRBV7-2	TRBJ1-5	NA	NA	TGTGCCAGCAGCTTCGGGGCTGATCAGCCCCAGCATTTT	CASSFGADQPQHF
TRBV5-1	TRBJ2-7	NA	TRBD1	TGCGCCAGCAGCCTCGGGACAGGGTTTAACTACGAGCAGTACTTC	CASSLGTGFNYEQYF
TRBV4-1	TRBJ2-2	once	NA	TGCGCCAGCAGCCATTCCCCGCCCGGGGAGCTGTTTTTT	CASSHSPPGELFF
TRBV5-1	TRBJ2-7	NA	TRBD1	TGCGCCAGCAGCTCCGGGACAGGGAGGTTGTACGAGCAGTACTTC	CASSSGTGRLYEQYF
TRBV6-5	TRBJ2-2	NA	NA	TGTGCCAGCAGCCTTCGATCTGGGGAGCTGTTTTTT	CASSLRSGELFF
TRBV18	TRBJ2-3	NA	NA	TGTGCCAGCTCACCAAGGGCAGGGAGCACAGATACGCAGTATTTT	CASSPRAGSTDTQYF
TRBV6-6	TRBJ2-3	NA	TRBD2	TGTGCCAGCAGTTACTCCCTAGCGGGAGACGCAGATACGCAGTATTTT	CASSYSLAGDADTQYF
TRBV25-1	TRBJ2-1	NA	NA	TGTGCCAGCGGAACCCGGAGCCCAATTTCCTACAATGAGCAGTTCTTC	CASGTRSPISYNEQFF
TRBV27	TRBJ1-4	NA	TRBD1	TGTGCCAGCAGCCGGACAGGGTTCGGTGAAAAACTGTTTTTT	CASSRTGFGEKLFF
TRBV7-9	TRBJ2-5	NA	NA	TGTGCCAGCAGCCTAGGTTGGGGGGCGCGGGCCGAAGAGACCCAGTACTTC	CASSLGWGARAEETQYF
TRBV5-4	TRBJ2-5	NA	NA	TGTGCCAGCAGCTTGGGGGCGGATCCAGCACGAGAGACCCAGTACTTC	CASSLGADPARETQYF
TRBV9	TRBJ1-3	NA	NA	TGTGCCAGCAGCACCGGGGGGGTTCAGGGAAACACCATATATTTT	CASSTGGVQGNTIYF
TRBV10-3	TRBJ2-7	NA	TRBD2	TGTGCCATCAGTAGCGGGAGTTCTCCTTACGAGCAGTACTTC	CAISSGSSPYEQYF
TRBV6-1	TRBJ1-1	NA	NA	TGTGCCAGCAGTGAGACCGTGTCGGACAAAGCTTTCTTT	CASSETVSDKAFF